This TCR beta chain emerged from a study of cytomegalovirus exposure and HLA in healthy donors. Study-level information: Researchers previously reported finding some 110 million unique TCR beta sequences from around 200 million T cells.

The study, taken as a whole, reports: With later analysis, a missense DCLRE1C variant became linked to TCR beta V- and J-gene trimming.

In the case of this clone: The antigen remains undetermined.

Regarding donors, all were healthy bone marrow donors. The PCR was carried out with 60 Vbeta primers and 13 Jbeta primers. Sequenced by immunoSEQ multiplex PCR; TCRdb stores in-frame clones only, minus some. This table holds roughly 120,000 clones, around 77% found once. Sample: PBMCs. This receptor was obtained from a woman between 40 and 50 years old in good health and CMV-seropositive.

The CDR3 sequence is CASSIQGAETQYF. The CDR3 nucleotides read TGTGCCAGTAGTATCCAGGGGGCTGAGACCCAGTACTTC. The rearrangement uses TRBV19 and TRBJ2-5, with 8 bases lining up with TRBD1. The CDR3 spans 13 residues. The ends lost 3 bases at V and 5 bases at J; junction bases unmatched: 2. CDR1 is LNHDA, CDR2 SQIVND, per germline (reference sequence).